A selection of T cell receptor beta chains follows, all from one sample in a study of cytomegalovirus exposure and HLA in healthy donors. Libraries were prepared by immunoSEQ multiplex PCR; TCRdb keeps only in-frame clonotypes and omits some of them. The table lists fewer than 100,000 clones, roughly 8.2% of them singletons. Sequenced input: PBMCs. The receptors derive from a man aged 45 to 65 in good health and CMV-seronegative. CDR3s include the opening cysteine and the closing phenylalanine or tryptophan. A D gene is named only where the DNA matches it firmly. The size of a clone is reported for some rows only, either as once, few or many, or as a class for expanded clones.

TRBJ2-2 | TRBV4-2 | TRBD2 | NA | TGTGCCAGCAGCCAAGATTTACTAGCGGGGACCGGGGAGCTGTTTTTT | CASSQDLLAGTGELFF
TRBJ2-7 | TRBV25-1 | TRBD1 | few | TGTGCCAGCAGTAAGGGGACAGGCAACCAGGACGAGCAGTACTTC | CASSKGTGNQDEQYF
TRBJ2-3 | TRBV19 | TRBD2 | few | TGTGCCAGTAACTCGAGCCCTGTTCCGGGGGGAGGAAGGCCAGATACGCAGTATTTT | CASNSSPVPGGGRPDTQYF
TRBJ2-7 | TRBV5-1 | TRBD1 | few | TGCGCCAGCAGCCCCGGACAGGGAATCTCCTACGAGCAGTACTTC | CASSPGQGISYEQYF
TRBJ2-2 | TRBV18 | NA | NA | TGTGCCAGCTCACTCCTCAGGGATAGCCGGGCCGGGGAGCTGTTTTTT | CASSLLRDSRAGELFF
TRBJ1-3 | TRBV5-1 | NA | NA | TGCGCCAGCAGACCTCGAAGGGGCCTCACCTACTCTGGAAACACCATATATTTT | CASRPRRGLTYSGNTIYF
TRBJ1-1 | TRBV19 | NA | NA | TGTGCCAGTAGTATAGATCAGACTGAAGCTTTCTTT | CASSIDQTEAFF
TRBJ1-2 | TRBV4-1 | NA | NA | TGCGCCAGCAGCCAAGGGGGAGACCGCCGTGGCTACACCTTC | CASSQGGDRRGYTF
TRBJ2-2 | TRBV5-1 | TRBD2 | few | TGCGCCAGCAGCTTGGTAGGAGCGGGAGGGTGGAACACCGGGGAGCTGTTTTTT | CASSLVGAGGWNTGELFF
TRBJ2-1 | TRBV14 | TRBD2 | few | TGTGCCAGCAGCTCCGGACTAGCGGGGCTGAATGAGCAGTTCTTC | CASSSGLAGLNEQFF
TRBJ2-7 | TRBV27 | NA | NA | TGTGCCAGCAGTTCCTCCGGACTATTCGGAGAGCAGTACTTC | CASSSSGLFGEQYF
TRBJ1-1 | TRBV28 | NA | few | TGTGCCAGCAGTTTAATCGACAGAACCAACACTGAAGCTTTCTTT | CASSLIDRTNTEAFF
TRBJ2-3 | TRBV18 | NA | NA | TGTGCCAGCTCACCACAGCCCGGGTGGGAGACGGATACGCAGTATTTT | CASSPQPGWETDTQYF
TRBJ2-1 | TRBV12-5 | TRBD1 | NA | TGTGCTAGTGGTTTGACCGCCGGGACAGAATTATACAATGAGCAGTTCTTC | CASGLTAGTELYNEQFF
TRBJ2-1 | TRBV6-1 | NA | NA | TGTGCCAGCAGTGAAGCTAACAGATACAATGAGCAGTTCTTC | CASSEANRYNEQFF
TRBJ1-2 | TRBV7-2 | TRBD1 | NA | TGTGCCAGCAGCCCCGGGACAGACAACTATGGCTACACCTTC | CASSPGTDNYGYTF
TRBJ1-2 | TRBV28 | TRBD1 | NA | TGTGCCAGCAGTTTAAGGACAGGGGTAGTTTTGGGCGGCTACACCTTC | CASSLRTGVVLGGYTF